Listed here are 3 T cell receptor beta chains from one sample, sequenced in a study of blood T cell repertoires in COVID-19. Some clones are missing from TCRdb's copy, which holds only in-frame ones; the method was immunoSEQ multiplex PCR. Among around 150,000 clones listed, around 80% were seen once. The specimen was peripheral blood. These receptors were taken from a woman older than 75 with acute or convalescent COVID-19.

The chain links TRBV19 to TRBJ2-2; no definite D call. The CDR3 runs to 13 residues. Trimming took 3 bases from V and 7 from J, leaving 9 bases between them. The germline V gene encodes CDR1 LNHDA and CDR2 SQIVND (reference sequence). CDR3 loop: CASSISFNGELFF. The CDR3 DNA reads as TGTGCCAGTAGTATTAGCTTTAACGGGGAGCTGTTTTTT.

The CDR3 coding sequence is TGCGCCAGCAGCTGGACTAGCGGGGGAACATCCGGGGAGCTGTTTTTT. It yields the protein CASSWTSGGTSGELFF. The chain recombines TRBV5-1 with TRBJ2-2, with 13 nucleotides matching TRBD2. Trimming cost V 3 bases and J 6 bases; bases outside gene matches: 5. Germline V CDR1 and CDR2: SGHRS, YFSETQ. The CDR3 contains 16 residues.

The rearrangement uses TRBV27 and TRBJ1-6; D is undetermined. Germline CDR1 is MNHEY and CDR2 is SMNVEV (reference sequence). Trimming stripped 2 bases from V and 4 bases from J, with 9 bases between. The CDR3 sequence is 15 residues long. In nucleotides, the CDR3 is TGTGCCAGCAGTTTAGAACCGGGGTATAATTCACCCCTCCACTTT. This encodes CASSLEPGYNSPLHF.